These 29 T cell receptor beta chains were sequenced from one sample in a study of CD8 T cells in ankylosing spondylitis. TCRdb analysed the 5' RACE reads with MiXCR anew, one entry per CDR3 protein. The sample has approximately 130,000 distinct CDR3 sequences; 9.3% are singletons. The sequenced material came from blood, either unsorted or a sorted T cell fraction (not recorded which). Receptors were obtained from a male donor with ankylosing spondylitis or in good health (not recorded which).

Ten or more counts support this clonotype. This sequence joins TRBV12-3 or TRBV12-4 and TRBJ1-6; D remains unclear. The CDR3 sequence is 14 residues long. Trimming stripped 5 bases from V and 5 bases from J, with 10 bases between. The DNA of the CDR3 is TGTGCCAGCAGTAGAGACGGTGATAATTCACCCCTCCACTTT. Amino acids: CASSRDGDNSPLHF.

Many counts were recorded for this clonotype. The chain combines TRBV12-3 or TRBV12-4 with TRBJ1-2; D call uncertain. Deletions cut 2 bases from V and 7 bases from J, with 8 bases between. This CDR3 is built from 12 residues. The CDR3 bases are TGTGCCAGCAGTTTAACTCTTGCTGGCTACACCTTC. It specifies CASSLTLAGYTF.

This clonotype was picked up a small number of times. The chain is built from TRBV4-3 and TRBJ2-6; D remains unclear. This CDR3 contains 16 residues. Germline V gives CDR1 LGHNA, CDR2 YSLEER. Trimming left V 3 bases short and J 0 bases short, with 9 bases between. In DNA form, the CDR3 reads TGCGCCAGCAGCCAGTCCTTTAGCTCTGGGGCCAACGTCCTGACTTTC. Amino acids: CASSQSFSSGANVLTF.

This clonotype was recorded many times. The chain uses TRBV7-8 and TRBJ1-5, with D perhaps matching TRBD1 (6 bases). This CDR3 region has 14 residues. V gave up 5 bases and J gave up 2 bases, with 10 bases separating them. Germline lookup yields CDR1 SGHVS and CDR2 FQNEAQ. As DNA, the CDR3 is TGTGCCAGCAGCCCCTCAGGGGGCAATCAGCCCCAGCATTTT. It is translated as CASSPSGGNQPQHF.

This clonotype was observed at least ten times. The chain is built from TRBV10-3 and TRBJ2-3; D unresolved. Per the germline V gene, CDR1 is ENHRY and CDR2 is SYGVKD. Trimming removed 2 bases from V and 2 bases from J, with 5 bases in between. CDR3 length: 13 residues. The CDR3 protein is CAISEPDTDTQYF. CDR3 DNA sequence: TGTGCCATCAGTGAGCCAGACACAGATACGCAGTATTTT.

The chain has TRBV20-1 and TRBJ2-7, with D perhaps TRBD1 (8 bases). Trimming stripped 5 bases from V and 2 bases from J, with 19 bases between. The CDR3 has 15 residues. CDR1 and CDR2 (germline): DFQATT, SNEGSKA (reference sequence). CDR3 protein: CSASQGGGIAYEQYF. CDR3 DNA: TGCAGTGCTTCACAGGGGGGGGGCATAGCCTACGAGCAGTACTTC.

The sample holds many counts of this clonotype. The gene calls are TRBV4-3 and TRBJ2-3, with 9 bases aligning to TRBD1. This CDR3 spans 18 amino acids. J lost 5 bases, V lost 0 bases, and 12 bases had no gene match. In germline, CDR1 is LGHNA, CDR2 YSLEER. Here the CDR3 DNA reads TGCGCCAGCAGCCAAGAATTCTATGGGACAGGGTGGGGAGATACGCAGTATTTT. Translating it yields CASSQEFYGTGWGDTQYF.

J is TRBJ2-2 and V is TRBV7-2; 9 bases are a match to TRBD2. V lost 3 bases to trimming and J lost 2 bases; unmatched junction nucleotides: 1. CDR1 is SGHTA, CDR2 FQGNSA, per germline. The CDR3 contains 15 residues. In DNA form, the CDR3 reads TGTGCCAGCAGCTTTAGCGGGGGTAACACCGGGGAGCTGTTTTTT. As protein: CASSFSGGNTGELFF. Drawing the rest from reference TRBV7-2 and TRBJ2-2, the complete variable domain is GAGVSQSPSNKVTEKGKDVELRCDPISGHTALYWYRQSLGQGLEFLIYFQGNSAPDKSGLPSDRFSAERTGGSVSTLTIQRTQQEDSAVYLCASSFSGGNTGELFFGEGSRLTVL.

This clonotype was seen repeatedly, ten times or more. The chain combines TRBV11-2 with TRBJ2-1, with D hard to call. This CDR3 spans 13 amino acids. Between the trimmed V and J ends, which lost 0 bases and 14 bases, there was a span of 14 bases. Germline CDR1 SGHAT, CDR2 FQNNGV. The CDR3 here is CASSLDYPVREFF. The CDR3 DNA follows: TGTGCCAGCAGCTTAGATTACCCGGTAAGGGAGTTCTTC.

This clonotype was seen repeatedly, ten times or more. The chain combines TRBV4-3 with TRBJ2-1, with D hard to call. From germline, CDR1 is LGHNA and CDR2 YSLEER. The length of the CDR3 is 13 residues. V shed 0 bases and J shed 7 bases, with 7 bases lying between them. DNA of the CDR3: TGCGCCAGCAGCCAAGACAGGTGGAATGAGCAGTTCTTC. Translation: CASSQDRWNEQFF.

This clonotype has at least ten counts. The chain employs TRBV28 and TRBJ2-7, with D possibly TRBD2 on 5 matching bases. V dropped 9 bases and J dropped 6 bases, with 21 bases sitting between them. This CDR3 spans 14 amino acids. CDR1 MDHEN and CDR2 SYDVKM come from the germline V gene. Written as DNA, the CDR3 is TGTGCCAGTAAGACCTCAGCAACCGGACTCGAGCAGTACTTC. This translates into CASKTSATGLEQYF.

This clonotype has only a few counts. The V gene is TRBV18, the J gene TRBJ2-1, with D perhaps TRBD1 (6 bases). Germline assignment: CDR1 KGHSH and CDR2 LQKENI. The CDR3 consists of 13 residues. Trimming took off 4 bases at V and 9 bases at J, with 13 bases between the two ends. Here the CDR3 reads CASSLDSQGEQFF. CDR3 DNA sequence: TGTGCCAGCTCACTGGACAGCCAGGGTGAGCAGTTCTTC.

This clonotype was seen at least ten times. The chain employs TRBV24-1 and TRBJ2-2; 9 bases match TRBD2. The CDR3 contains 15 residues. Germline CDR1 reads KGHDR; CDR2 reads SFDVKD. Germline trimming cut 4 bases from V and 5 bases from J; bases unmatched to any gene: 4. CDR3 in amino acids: CATSDAGGLTGELFF. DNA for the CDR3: TGTGCCACCAGTGACGCGGGAGGGCTAACCGGGGAGCTGTTTTTT.

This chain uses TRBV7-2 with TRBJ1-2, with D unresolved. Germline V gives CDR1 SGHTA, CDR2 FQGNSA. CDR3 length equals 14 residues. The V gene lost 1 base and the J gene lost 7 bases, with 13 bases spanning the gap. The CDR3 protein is CASSLDGSNGGYTF. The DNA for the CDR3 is TGTGCCAGCAGCTTAGATGGATCTAATGGTGGCTACACCTTC.

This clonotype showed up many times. The CDR3 region is CSARDAERSTGELFF. The CDR3 DNA reads as TGCAGTGCTAGAGATGCCGAGAGATCGACCGGGGAGCTGTTTTTT. V is TRBV20-1 and J is TRBJ2-2; unclear D gene. The CDR3 has 15 residues. V was clipped by 0 bases and J by 5 bases, with 13 bases between them. Germline V gene data show CDR1 as DFQATT and CDR2 as SNEGSKA (reference sequence).

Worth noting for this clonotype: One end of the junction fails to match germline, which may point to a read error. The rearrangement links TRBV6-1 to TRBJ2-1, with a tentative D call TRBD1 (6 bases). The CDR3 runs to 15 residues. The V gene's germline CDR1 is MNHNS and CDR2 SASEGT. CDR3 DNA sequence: TGTGCCAGCAGACCAGACGGACAGTCCTACAATGATCAGTTCTTC. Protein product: CASRPDGQSYNDQFF.

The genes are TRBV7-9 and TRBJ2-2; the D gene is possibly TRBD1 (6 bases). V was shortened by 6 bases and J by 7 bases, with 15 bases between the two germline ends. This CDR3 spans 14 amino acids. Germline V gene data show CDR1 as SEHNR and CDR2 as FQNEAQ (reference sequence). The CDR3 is CASSLGHTNGELFF. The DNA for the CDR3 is TGTGCCAGCAGTCTGGGACATACTAACGGGGAGCTGTTTTTT.

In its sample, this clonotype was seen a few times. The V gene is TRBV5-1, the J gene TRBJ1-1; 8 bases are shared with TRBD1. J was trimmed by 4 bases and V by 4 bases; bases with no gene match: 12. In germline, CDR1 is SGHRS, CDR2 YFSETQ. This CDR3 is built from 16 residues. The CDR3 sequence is CASSLGQGGVVTEAFF. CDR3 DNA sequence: TGCGCCAGCAGCCTCGGACAGGGCGGAGTCGTCACTGAAGCTTTCTTT.

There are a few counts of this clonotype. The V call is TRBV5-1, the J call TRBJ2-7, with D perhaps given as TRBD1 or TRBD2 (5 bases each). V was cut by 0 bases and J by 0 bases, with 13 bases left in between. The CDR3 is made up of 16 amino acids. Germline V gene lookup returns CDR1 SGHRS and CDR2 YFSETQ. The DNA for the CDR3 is TGCGCCAGCAGCTTGGCAGGGACCGCGTACTCCTACGAGCAGTACTTC. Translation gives CASSLAGTAYSYEQYF.

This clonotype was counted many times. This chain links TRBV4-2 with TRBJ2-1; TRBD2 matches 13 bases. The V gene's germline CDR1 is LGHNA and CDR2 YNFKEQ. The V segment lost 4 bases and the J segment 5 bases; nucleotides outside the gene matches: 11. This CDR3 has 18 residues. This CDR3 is CASSLLGTSGIRNNEQFF. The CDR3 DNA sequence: TGTGCCAGCAGCCTCCTCGGGACTAGCGGGATAAGGAACAATGAGCAGTTCTTC.

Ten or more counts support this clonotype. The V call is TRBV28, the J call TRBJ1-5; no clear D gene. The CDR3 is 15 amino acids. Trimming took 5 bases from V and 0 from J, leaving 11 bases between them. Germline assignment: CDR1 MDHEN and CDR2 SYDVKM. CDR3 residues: CASSKQRYSNQPQHF. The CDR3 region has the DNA TGTGCCAGCAGTAAGCAGAGATATAGCAATCAGCCCCAGCATTTT. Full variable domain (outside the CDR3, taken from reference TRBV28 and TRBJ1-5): DVKVTQSSRYLVKRTGEKVFLECVQDMDHENMFWYRQDPGLGLRLIYFSYDVKMKEKGDIPEGYSVSREKKERFSLILESASTNQTSMYLCASSKQRYSNQPQHFGDGTRLSIL.

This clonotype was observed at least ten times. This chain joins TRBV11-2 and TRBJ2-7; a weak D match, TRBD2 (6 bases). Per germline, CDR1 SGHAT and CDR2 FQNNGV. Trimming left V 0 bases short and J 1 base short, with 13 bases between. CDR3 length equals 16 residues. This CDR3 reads CASSLEAGSLSYEQYF. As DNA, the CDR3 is TGTGCCAGCAGCTTAGAGGCGGGATCCCTATCCTACGAGCAGTACTTC. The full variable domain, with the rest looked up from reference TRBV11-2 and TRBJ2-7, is EAGVAQSPRYKIIEKRQSVAFWCNPISGHATLYWYQQILGQGPKLLIQFQNNGVVDDSQLPKDRFSAERLKGVDSTLKIQPAKLEDSAVYLCASSLEAGSLSYEQYFGPGTRLTVT.

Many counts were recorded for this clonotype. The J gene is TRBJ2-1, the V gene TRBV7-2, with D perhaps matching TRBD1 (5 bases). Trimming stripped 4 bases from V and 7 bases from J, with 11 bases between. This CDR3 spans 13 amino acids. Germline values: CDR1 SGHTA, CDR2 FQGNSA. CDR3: CASSSRGGNEQFF. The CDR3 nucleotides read TGTGCCAGCAGCTCTAGGGGTGGGAATGAGCAGTTCTTC.

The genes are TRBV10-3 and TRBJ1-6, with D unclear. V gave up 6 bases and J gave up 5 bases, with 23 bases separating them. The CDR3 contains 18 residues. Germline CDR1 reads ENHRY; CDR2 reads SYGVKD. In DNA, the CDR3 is TGTGCCATCAGCCCCGGACGCGGCGGCAGGTCAGATAATTCACCCCTCCACTTT. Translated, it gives CAISPGRGGRSDNSPLHF.

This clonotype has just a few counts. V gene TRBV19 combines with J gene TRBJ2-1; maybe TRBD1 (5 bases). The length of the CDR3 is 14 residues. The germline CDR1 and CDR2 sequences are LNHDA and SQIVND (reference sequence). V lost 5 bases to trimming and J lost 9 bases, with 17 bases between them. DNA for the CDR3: TGTGCCAGTAGTCAGGCTCGACCTAGGGGTGAGCAGTTCTTC. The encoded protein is CASSQARPRGEQFF.

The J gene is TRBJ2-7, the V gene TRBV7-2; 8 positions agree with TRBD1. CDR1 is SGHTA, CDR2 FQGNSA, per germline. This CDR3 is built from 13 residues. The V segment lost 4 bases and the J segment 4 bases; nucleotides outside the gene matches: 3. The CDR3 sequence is CASSSRTGYEQYF. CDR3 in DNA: TGTGCCAGCAGCTCAAGGACAGGGTACGAGCAGTACTTC.

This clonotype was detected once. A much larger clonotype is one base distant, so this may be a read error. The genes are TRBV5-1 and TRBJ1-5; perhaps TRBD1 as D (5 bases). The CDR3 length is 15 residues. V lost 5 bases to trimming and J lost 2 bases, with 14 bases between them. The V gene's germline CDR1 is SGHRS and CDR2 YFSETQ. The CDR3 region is CASSPDAGGNQPQHF. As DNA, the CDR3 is TGCGCCAGCAGTCCGGACGCGGGGGGCAATCAGCCCCAGCATTTT.

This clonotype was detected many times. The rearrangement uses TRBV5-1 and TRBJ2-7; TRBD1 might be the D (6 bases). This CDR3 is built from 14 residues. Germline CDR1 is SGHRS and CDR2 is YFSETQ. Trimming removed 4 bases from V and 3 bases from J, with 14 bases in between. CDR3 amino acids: CASSQQGFIYEQYF. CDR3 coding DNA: TGCGCCAGCAGCCAACAGGGTTTCATCTACGAGCAGTACTTC. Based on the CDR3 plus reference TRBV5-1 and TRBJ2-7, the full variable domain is KAGVTQTPRYLIKTRGQQVTLSCSPISGHRSVSWYQQTPGQGLQFLFEYFSETQRNKGNFPGRFSGRQFSNSRSEMNVSTLELGDSALYLCASSQQGFIYEQYFGPGTRLTVT.

The CDR3 nucleotides read TGTGCCAGCAGTCCCGACGACAAGATCTCCTACAATGAGCAGTTCTTC. This gives the protein CASSPDDKISYNEQFF. The chain has TRBV12-3 or TRBV12-4 and TRBJ2-1, with D unresolved. This CDR3 region has 16 residues. The V and J ends lost 5 bases and 0 bases respectively, with 14 bases between them.